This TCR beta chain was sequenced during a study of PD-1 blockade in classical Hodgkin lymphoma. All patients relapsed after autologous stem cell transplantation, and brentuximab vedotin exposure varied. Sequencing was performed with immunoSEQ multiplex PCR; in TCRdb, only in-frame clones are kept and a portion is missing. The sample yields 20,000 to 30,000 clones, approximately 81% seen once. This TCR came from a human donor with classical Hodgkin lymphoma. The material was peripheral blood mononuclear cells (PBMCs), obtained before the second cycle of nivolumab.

The CDR3 spells CASSVGDSLYGYTF. The CDR3 DNA reads as TGTGCCAGCAGCGTAGGGGACAGCCTCTATGGCTACACCTTC. The rearrangement joins TRBV9 to TRBJ1-2, with 7 bases fitting TRBD1. There are 14 residues in the CDR3. V was pared by 0 bases and J by 4 bases, with 3 bases of the junction left unmatched. CDR1 SGDLS and CDR2 YYNGEE come from the germline V gene.